These 20 T cell receptor beta chains came from one sample sequenced in a study of blood T cell repertoires in COVID-19. Profiling relied on immunoSEQ multiplex PCR, and the TCRdb table lists in-frame clones only, not all of them. The sample shows 200,000 to 250,000 clones, around nine tenths of them seen only once. Sequencing was done on a sample of peripheral blood. The source of these receptors is a man aged 55 to 70 who had recovered from COVID-19.

This clone was counted many times. The chain recombines TRBV5-5 with TRBJ2-3; TRBD2 might be the D (5 bases). V was pared by 4 bases and J by 6 bases, with 24 bases between. The CDR3 covers 17 residues. Germline V gene sequence: CDR1 SGHKS, CDR2 YYEKEE (reference sequence). CDR3 protein: CASSPSQDGLGMDTQYF. DNA for the CDR3: TGTGCCAGCAGCCCCAGTCAGGACGGACTGGGTATGGATACGCAGTATTTT.

V and J are TRBV6-4 and TRBJ2-7; TRBD1 aligns across 11 bases. This CDR3 is 16 amino acids long. CDR1 and CDR2 from the germline V gene are MRHNA and SNTAGT. V dropped 4 bases and J dropped 4; count of bases not matched to a gene: 9. CDR3 sequence reads: CASSGHSDRGQYEQYF. The CDR3 DNA is TGTGCCAGCAGTGGCCATTCGGACAGGGGGCAGTACGAGCAGTACTTC.

This clone was picked up one time. V and J are TRBV5-4 and TRBJ1-6, with unresolved D. V lost 10 bases and J lost 5, with 13 bases in between. This CDR3 contains 13 residues. Germline CDR1 reads SGHNT; CDR2 reads YYREEE (reference sequence). The CDR3 is CAGTQQDNSPLHF. CDR3 in DNA: TGTGCCGGAACACAGCAAGATAATTCACCCCTCCACTTT.

The V call is TRBV7-6, the J call TRBJ2-2; D possibly corresponds to TRBD1 (6 bases). Germline CDR1 is SGHVS and CDR2 is FNYEAQ. V was trimmed by 3 bases and J by 7 bases, leaving 9 bases between them. The CDR3 contains 13 residues. The CDR3 here is CASSLEGGGELFF. Written as DNA, the CDR3 is TGTGCCAGCAGCTTGGAAGGGGGCGGGGAGCTGTTTTTT.

This chain connects TRBV10-3 to TRBJ1-6, with TRBD1 as a possible D gene (5 bases). The CDR3 is 16 residues long. Germline-derived CDR1 and CDR2 are ENHRY and SYGVKD. V dropped 1 base and J dropped 4 bases, with 11 bases sitting between them. The CDR3, as DNA: TGTGCCATCAGTGAGTTAGTAGGGGCTTATAATTCACCCCTCCACTTT. Amino acids: CAISELVGAYNSPLHF.

This chain links TRBV5-1 with TRBJ2-7; the match to TRBD1 covers 8 bases. The germline CDR1 and CDR2 sequences are SGHRS and YFSETQ. This CDR3 spans 14 amino acids. J was trimmed by 3 bases and V by 4 bases; bases with no gene match: 6. The CDR3 here is CASSPDRVDYEQYF. CDR3 sequence (DNA): TGCGCCAGCAGCCCGGACAGGGTAGACTACGAGCAGTACTTC.

The V and J genes are TRBV3-1 (or the pseudogene TRBV3-2) and TRBJ1-1, with 7 bases lining up with TRBD1. V lost 1 base to trimming and J lost 1 base; unmatched junction nucleotides: 0. There are 14 residues in the CDR3. Germline-derived CDR1 and CDR2 are LGHDT and YNNKEL (reference sequence). The CDR3 sequence is CASSQGTGNTEAFF. CDR3 sequence (DNA): TGTGCCAGCAGCCAAGGGACAGGGAACACTGAAGCTTTCTTT.

The chain uses TRBV7-9 and TRBJ2-1; TRBD2 matches at 10 bases. Unmatched junction bases numbered 6, after V lost 4 bases and J lost 6 bases. This CDR3 is built from 15 residues. Per the germline V gene, CDR1 is SEHNR and CDR2 is FQNEAQ (reference sequence). Here the CDR3 reads CASSYGLAEGNEQFF. The CDR3 DNA sequence: TGTGCCAGCAGCTACGGACTAGCGGAGGGCAATGAGCAGTTCTTC.

V usage is TRBV7-2 and J usage is TRBJ2-3; 8 bases map to TRBD2. Germline loops: CDR1 SGHTA, CDR2 FQGNSA. The CDR3 length is 16 residues. Germline trimming cut 3 bases from V and 3 bases from J; bases unmatched to any gene: 8. CDR3 sequence reads: CASSLGAGGGTDTQYF. The CDR3 nucleotides are TGTGCCAGCAGCTTGGGGGCGGGGGGCGGTACAGATACGCAGTATTTT.

CDR3 DNA: TGTGCCAGCAGCGGGGGTACTGAAGCTTTCTTT. It specifies CASSGGTEAFF. V usage is TRBV6-5 and J usage is TRBJ1-1; the D gene is possibly TRBD1 (5 bases). With 6 bases removed from V and 5 bases from J, the gap between germline ends came to 7 bases. Germline V gene lookup returns CDR1 MNHEY and CDR2 SVGAGI. The CDR3 sequence is 11 residues long.

The chain couples TRBV2 to TRBJ2-7; weak D call: TRBD1 (6 bases). V lost 3 bases and J 2 bases, leaving 8 bases between the germline ends. Germline lookup yields CDR1 SNHLY and CDR2 FYNNEI. The CDR3 loop spans 13 amino acids. The CDR3 loop reads CASSDNRAYEQYF. CDR3 nucleotides: TGTGCCAGCAGTGACAACAGGGCCTACGAGCAGTACTTC.

The chain joins TRBV27 to TRBJ1-2; 7 nucleotides match TRBD1. V shed 4 bases, J shed 5 bases, and the junction held 7 bases outside the gene matches. The CDR3 extends over 14 amino acids. Germline loops: CDR1 MNHEY, CDR2 SMNVEV (reference sequence). As DNA, the CDR3 is TGTGCCAGCAGTTCCGGACAGGCCCTATATGGCTACACCTTC. Its translation: CASSSGQALYGYTF.

The gene calls are TRBV6-1 and TRBJ1-5; D unclear. Germline V gene sequence: CDR1 MNHNS, CDR2 SASEGT. V lost 0 bases, J lost 10 bases, and 10 bases lay in between. This CDR3 contains 13 residues. Written as DNA, the CDR3 is TGTGCCAGCAGTGAAGCGAGGGCATCTCCCCAGCATTTT. Translation gives CASSEARASPQHF.

The J gene is TRBJ2-2, the V gene TRBV7-2, with 9 bases that match TRBD2. The CDR3 extends over 14 amino acids. Trimming at V came to 5 bases and at J to 7 bases, leaving 5 bases not matched to a gene. Germline V gives CDR1 SGHTA, CDR2 FQGNSA. CDR3 DNA: TGTGCCAGCAGCGAGCTAGCGGGGATCGGGGAGCTGTTTTTT. Translation gives CASSELAGIGELFF. Full variable domain (outside the CDR3, taken from reference TRBV7-2 and TRBJ2-2): GAGVSQSPSNKVTEKGKDVELRCDPISGHTALYWYRQSLGQGLEFLIYFQGNSAPDKSGLPSDRFSAERTGGSVSTLTIQRTQQEDSAVYLCASSELAGIGELFFGEGSRLTVL.

The rearrangement joins TRBV7-7 to TRBJ2-2; TRBD2 matches 9 bases. The CDR3 is made up of 16 amino acids. The V and J ends lost 4 bases and 7 bases, in that order; junction bases with no gene match: 10. Germline V CDR1 and CDR2: SSHAT, FNYEAQ (reference sequence). The DNA of the CDR3 is TGTGCCAGCAGCTCAACCGCGACTAGCGGTGGCGGGGAGCTGTTTTTT. Translated: CASSSTATSGGGELFF. The variable domain in full, with the rest retrieved from reference TRBV7-7 and TRBJ2-2, is GAGVSQSPRYKVTKRGQDVTLRCDPISSHATLYWYQQALGQGPEFLTYFNYEAQPDKSGLPSDRFSAERPEGSISTLTIQRTEQRDSAMYRCASSSTATSGGGELFFGEGSRLTVL.

This rearrangement joins TRBV9 to TRBJ1-3, with D unresolved. In germline, CDR1 is SGDLS, CDR2 YYNGEE. V was pared by 3 bases and J by 4 bases, with 8 bases between. The CDR3 runs to 13 residues. The CDR3 region has the DNA TGTGCCAGCAGCGACCGGTCCGGAAACACCATATATTTT. Protein product: CASSDRSGNTIYF.

The chain is built from TRBV7-7 and TRBJ2-2; D perhaps matches TRBD1 (6 bases). CDR3 length: 13 residues. V was clipped by 5 bases and J by 3 bases, with 7 bases between them. Germline CDR1 reads SSHAT; CDR2 reads FNYEAQ (reference sequence). The CDR3 region is CASSPGDTGELFF. The CDR3 DNA sequence: TGTGCCAGCAGCCCAGGGGACACCGGGGAGCTGTTTTTT.

J is TRBJ1-4 and V is TRBV10-3; D remains unclear. The V end was cut by 6 bases, the J end by 5 bases, with 13 bases between. This CDR3 is 14 amino acids long. CDR1 is ENHRY, CDR2 SYGVKD, per germline. CDR3: CAIRPGDPNEKLFF. The CDR3 bases are TGTGCCATCAGGCCCGGGGATCCAAATGAAAAACTGTTTTTT.

The V call is TRBV7-6, the J call TRBJ2-3; 9 nucleotides agree with TRBD2. CDR1 SGHVS and CDR2 FNYEAQ come from the germline V gene. The CDR3 has 16 amino acids. The trim removed 5 bases at V and 6 bases at J, leaving 12 bases unmatched. The CDR3 is CASSPPMASGMDTQYF. The CDR3 DNA reads TGTGCCAGCAGCCCACCCATGGCTAGCGGGATGGATACGCAGTATTTT. The full variable domain, completed using reference TRBV7-6 and TRBJ2-3, is GAGVSQSPRYKVTKRGQDVALRCDPISGHVSLYWYRQALGQGPEFLTYFNYEAQQDKSGLPNDRFSAERPEGSISTLTIQRTEQRDSAMYRCASSPPMASGMDTQYFGPGTRLTVL.

As DNA, the CDR3 is TGCGCCAGCAGCCTGCAGGAGGGTGAAAAACTGTTTTTT. Protein sequence: CASSLQEGEKLFF. This chain uses TRBV5-1 with TRBJ1-4, with D unclear. This CDR3 has 13 amino acids. V lost 4 bases and J 7 bases, leaving 11 bases between the germline ends. Per germline, CDR1 SGHRS and CDR2 YFSETQ.